This TCR beta chain came from a study of cytomegalovirus exposure and HLA in healthy donors. 13 Jbeta primers and 60 Vbeta primers were used for the PCR. The table came from immunoSEQ multiplex PCR; TCRdb's copy has only in-frame clones and leaves some out. Its clone listing holds 150,000 or so clones. Material: PBMCs. The receptor was isolated from a woman aged 50 to 65 in good health and CMV-seronegative.

CDR3 region: CASSQRRGGDNEQFF. The CDR3 coding sequence is TGCGCCAGCAGCCAAAGGCGGGGGGGCGACAATGAGCAGTTCTTC. The chain has TRBV4-1 and TRBJ2-1, with 9 bases lining up with TRBD2. Germline assignment: CDR1 MGHRA and CDR2 YSYEKL. V trimming: 2 bases; J trimming: 5 bases; junction bases outside the gene matches: 4. The CDR3 loop spans 15 amino acids.